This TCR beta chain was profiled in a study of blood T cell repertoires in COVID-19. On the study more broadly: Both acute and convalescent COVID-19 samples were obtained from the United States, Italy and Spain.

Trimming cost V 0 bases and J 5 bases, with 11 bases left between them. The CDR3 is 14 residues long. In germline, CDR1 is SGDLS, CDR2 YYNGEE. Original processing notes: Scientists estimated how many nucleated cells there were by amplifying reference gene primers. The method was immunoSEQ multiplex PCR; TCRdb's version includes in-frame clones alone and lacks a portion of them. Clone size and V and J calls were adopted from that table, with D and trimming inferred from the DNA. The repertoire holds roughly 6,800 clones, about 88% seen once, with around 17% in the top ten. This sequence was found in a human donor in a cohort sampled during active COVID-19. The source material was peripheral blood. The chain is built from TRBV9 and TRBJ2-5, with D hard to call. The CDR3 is CASSVAPGGETQYF. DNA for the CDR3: TGTGCCAGCAGCGTAGCTCCAGGTGGGGAGACCCAGTACTTC.